This TCR beta chain was documented in a study of somatic mutations in cytotoxic T cells in rheumatoid arthritis. Repertoires were generated with immunoSEQ multiplex PCR, while TCRdb's copy carries only in-frame clones and drops some. Of roughly 5,700 clones listed, around 80% are singletons. V was pared by 4 bases and J by 1 base, with 9 bases between. Germline V gene data show CDR1 as SGHNT and CDR2 as YYREEE (reference sequence). The CDR3 runs 13 residues. The rearrangement uses TRBV5-4 and TRBJ2-7, with D possibly being TRBD2 (5 bases). This sequence was found in an adult with rheumatoid arthritis. The specimen was CD8+ T cells sorted from blood. The CDR3 coding sequence is TGTGCCAGCAGCCCCCGGGGTTCCTACGAGCAGTACTTC. Its translation is CASSPRGSYEQYF. The whole variable domain, filled in from reference TRBV5-4 and TRBJ2-7, reads ETGVTQSPTHLIKTRGQQVTLRCSSQSGHNTVSWYQQALGQGPQFIFQYYREEENGRGNFPPRFSGLQFPNYSSELNVNALELDDSALYLCASSPRGSYEQYFGPGTRLTVT.